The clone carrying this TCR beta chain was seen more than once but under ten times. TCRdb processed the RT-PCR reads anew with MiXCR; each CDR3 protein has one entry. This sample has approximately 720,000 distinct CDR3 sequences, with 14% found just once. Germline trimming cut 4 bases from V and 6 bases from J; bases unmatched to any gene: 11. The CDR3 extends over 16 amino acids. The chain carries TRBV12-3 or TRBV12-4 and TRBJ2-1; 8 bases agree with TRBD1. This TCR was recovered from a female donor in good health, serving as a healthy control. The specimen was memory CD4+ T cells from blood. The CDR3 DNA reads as TGTGCCAGCAGTTCCCAAGGACAGGGTGAGGGCAATGAGCAGTTCTTC. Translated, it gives CASSSQGQGEGNEQFF.